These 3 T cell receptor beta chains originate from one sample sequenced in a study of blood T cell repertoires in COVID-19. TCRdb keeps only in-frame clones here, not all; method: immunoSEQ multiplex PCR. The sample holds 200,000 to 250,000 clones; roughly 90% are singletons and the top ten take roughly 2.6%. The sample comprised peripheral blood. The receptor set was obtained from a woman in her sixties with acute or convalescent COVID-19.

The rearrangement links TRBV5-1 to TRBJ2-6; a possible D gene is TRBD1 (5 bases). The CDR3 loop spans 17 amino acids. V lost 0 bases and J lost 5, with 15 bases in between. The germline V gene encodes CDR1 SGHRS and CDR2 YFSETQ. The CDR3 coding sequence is TGCGCCAGCAGCTTGGGGACAAGCCTCGGTAGGGCCAACGTCCTGACTTTC. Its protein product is CASSLGTSLGRANVLTF.

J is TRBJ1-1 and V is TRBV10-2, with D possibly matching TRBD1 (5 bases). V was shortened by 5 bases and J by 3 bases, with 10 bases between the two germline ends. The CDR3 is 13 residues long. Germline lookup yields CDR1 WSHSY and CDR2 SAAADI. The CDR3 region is CASSRGGDTEAFF. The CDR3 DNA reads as TGCGCCAGCAGTAGAGGAGGGGACACTGAAGCTTTCTTT.

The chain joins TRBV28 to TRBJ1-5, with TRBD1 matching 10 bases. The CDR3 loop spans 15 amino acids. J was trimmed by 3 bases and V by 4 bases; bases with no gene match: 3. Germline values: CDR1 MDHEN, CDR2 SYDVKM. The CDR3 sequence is CASSSGQGFNQPQHF. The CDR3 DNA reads TGTGCCAGCAGTTCGGGACAGGGGTTCAATCAGCCCCAGCATTTT.